A single T cell receptor (beta chain) is shown here with its context. Its antigen is unidentified. Per the germline V gene, CDR1 is SEHNR and CDR2 is FQNEAQ (reference sequence). V was pared by 5 bases and J by 4 bases, with 5 bases between. CDR3 length equals 12 residues. This sample stems from a study of cytomegalovirus exposure and HLA in healthy donors. Overall study context: A preliminary data release comprised tens of millions of unique TCRs obtained from HLA-typed donors. Regarding the study as a whole: Later analysis identified several of the most significant clusters that appeared linked to common viral pathogens. There were about 160 TCR beta chains listed as cytomegalovirus-associated.

PCR was performed using 60 Vbeta and 13 Jbeta primers. Repertoires were generated with immunoSEQ multiplex PCR, while TCRdb's copy carries only in-frame clones and drops some. The sample holds 150,000 to 200,000 clones, roughly 78% seen once. The sample was PBMCs. This chain uses TRBV7-9 with TRBJ1-4; the D is unclear. The receptor was derived from a woman aged 40-49 years in good health and CMV-seronegative. The CDR3 region has the DNA TGTGCCAGCAGCCCCATTAATGAAAAACTGTTTTTT. Protein product: CASSPINEKLFF.